The 25 T cell receptor beta chains reported below all come from one sample, sequenced in a study of shared clonotypes between healthy human individuals (TCRdb year 2020). Libraries were prepared through the immunoSEQ multiplex PCR assay. TCRdb provides this immuneACCESS table in a form limited to in-frame rearrangements. Some clones are lacking; in checked studies, under half of them reflect an unresolved V gene, and why the rest are absent is not known. Across this sample there are around 1.4 million clones, with 98% to 99% seen only once. Roughly 0.35% of the sample is held by the ten biggest clonotypes. The sequencing input was naive CD4+ T cells sorted from blood. In the paper's terms, the cell subset or site label means: CD45RA+ positively selected. The receptors here all came from a man aged 30 to 45 in good health.

J is TRBJ2-7 and V is TRBV2; the D is unclear. The CDR3 is 12 residues long. In germline, CDR1 is SNHLY, CDR2 FYNNEI. V was clipped by 3 bases and J by 4 bases, with 7 bases between them. The CDR3 DNA is TGTGCCAGCAGTGATATATTGTACGAGCAGTACTTC. This translates into CASSDILYEQYF.

This clone showed up just once. The rearrangement links TRBV9 to TRBJ2-1, with D tentatively TRBD2 (6 bases). This CDR3 comprises 18 residues. Germline V gives CDR1 SGDLS, CDR2 YYNGEE. The V and J ends lost 0 bases and 3 bases respectively, with 19 bases between them. In DNA, the CDR3 is TGTGCCAGCAGCGTAGCTGGAAGTTCGGGTAGCGGCTACAATGAGCAGTTCTTC. Its protein is CASSVAGSSGSGYNEQFF.

CDR3 sequence reads: CASSKRGDGELFF. The CDR3 DNA follows: TGTGCCAGCAGCAAACGGGGAGACGGGGAGCTGTTTTTT. The chain employs TRBV11-3 and TRBJ2-2, with D perhaps TRBD2 (5 bases). V was trimmed by 5 bases and J by 7 bases, leaving 11 bases between them. The CDR3 contains 13 residues. Germline CDR1 is SGHNT and CDR2 is YENEEA.

This chain joins TRBV2 and TRBJ1-1; 8 bases align to TRBD1. V trimming: 8 bases; J trimming: 3 bases; junction bases outside the gene matches: 8. Germline V gene lookup returns CDR1 SNHLY and CDR2 FYNNEI. The CDR3 is made up of 14 amino acids. CDR3 DNA sequence: TGTGCCAGCGGGTTCAGGGGGCAGGACACTGAAGCTTTCTTT. It codes for CASGFRGQDTEAFF.

The rearrangement uses TRBV18 and TRBJ2-1; 9 positions match TRBD2. Germline V gene lookup returns CDR1 KGHSH and CDR2 LQKENI. After removal of 1 base from V and 0 bases from J, the junction contained 10 bases not matched to a gene. This CDR3 is 19 amino acids long. CDR3 residues: CASSPRRLAGKGSYNEQFF. The CDR3 coding sequence is TGTGCCAGCTCACCACGACGGCTAGCGGGGAAGGGCTCCTACAATGAGCAGTTCTTC.

The rearrangement links TRBV10-2 to TRBJ1-1; TRBD1 matches at 7 bases. The ends lost 4 bases at V and 1 base at J; junction bases unmatched: 9. This CDR3 is built from 16 residues. Germline lookup yields CDR1 WSHSY and CDR2 SAAADI. CDR3 bases: TGCGCCAGCAGTGGACTAGGGACAGTGGGGAACACTGAAGCTTTCTTT. This encodes CASSGLGTVGNTEAFF.

The rearrangement links TRBV2 to TRBJ2-7; D unclear. The CDR3 consists of 13 residues. The V gene lost 2 bases and the J gene lost 2 bases, with 7 bases spanning the gap. Germline V gives CDR1 SNHLY, CDR2 FYNNEI. This CDR3 reads CASSEWPAYEQYF. The CDR3 DNA sequence: TGTGCCAGCAGTGAATGGCCAGCCTACGAGCAGTACTTC.

V is TRBV7-3 and J is TRBJ2-7; D not certain. The germline CDR1 and CDR2 sequences are SGHTA and FQGTGA. CDR3 length: 13 residues. Trimming removed 4 bases at V and 4 bases at J, with 11 bases between. CDR3 residues: CASSSGVSYEQYF. The DNA for the CDR3 is TGTGCCAGCAGCTCGGGTGTATCGTACGAGCAGTACTTC.

The J gene is TRBJ2-1, the V gene TRBV5-1; TRBD1 aligns across 8 bases. CDR3 length: 16 residues. The J segment lost 8 bases and the V segment lost 4 bases, leaving 14 bases of the junction unmatched. The V gene's germline CDR1 is SGHRS and CDR2 YFSETQ. CDR3 nucleotide sequence: TGCGCCAGCAGCGGGGCGATCCAGGGGGCGATCTATGAGCAGTTCTTC. Its translation is CASSGAIQGAIYEQFF.

V is TRBV7-9 and J is TRBJ1-1; D is unclear. The CDR3 is made up of 14 amino acids. V lost 1 base, J lost 0 bases, and 6 bases lay in between. CDR1 and CDR2 from the germline V gene are SEHNR and FQNEAQ (reference sequence). The CDR3 DNA follows: TGTGCCAGCAGCTTAGAGAACTTGAACACTGAAGCTTTCTTT. It encodes CASSLENLNTEAFF. Based on the CDR3 plus reference TRBV7-9 and TRBJ1-1, the full variable domain is DTGVSQNPRHKITKRGQNVTFRCDPISEHNRLYWYRQTLGQGPEFLTYFQNEAQLEKSRLLSDRFSAERPKGSFSTLEIQRTEQGDSAMYLCASSLENLNTEAFFGQGTRLTVV.

The rearrangement uses TRBV6-1 and TRBJ2-7, with 9 positions matching TRBD2. Germline assignment: CDR1 MNHNS and CDR2 SASEGT. The ends lost 1 base at V and 3 bases at J; junction bases unmatched: 7. There are 16 residues in the CDR3. The CDR3 loop is CASSEELAGGFYEQYF. The CDR3 coding sequence is TGTGCCAGCAGTGAAGAGCTGGCGGGAGGGTTCTACGAGCAGTACTTC.

The chain carries TRBV2 and TRBJ2-2; 7 bases align to TRBD1. This CDR3 comprises 16 residues. V gave up 2 bases and J gave up 7 bases; unmatched junction bases: 10. CDR1 is SNHLY and CDR2 is FYNNEI in the germline V gene. For the CDR3, the DNA is TGTGCCAGCAGTGAATGGGCAGGGGGAATTGGCGGGGAGCTGTTTTTT. Its protein product is CASSEWAGGIGGELFF.

This clone is a singleton in its sample. The gene calls are TRBV5-6 and TRBJ2-5; D call uncertain. Germline V CDR1 and CDR2: SGHDT, YYEEEE. The CDR3 spans 13 residues. Between the trimmed V and J ends, which lost 1 base and 2 bases, there was a span of 6 bases. The CDR3 bases are TGTGCCAGCAGCTTGCCAAGTCAAGAGACCCAGTACTTC. Translation gives CASSLPSQETQYF.

This clone was picked up one time. The same CDR3 can be traced to other DNA sequences in this sample. This chain links TRBV7-2 with TRBJ2-7; tentatively, D is TRBD1 (5 bases). Trimming cost V 5 bases and J 2 bases, with 7 bases left between them. Germline V CDR1 and CDR2: SGHTA, FQGNSA. This CDR3 has 12 residues. CDR3 nucleotides: TGTGCCAGCAGCACAGGCCCCTACGAGCAGTACTTC. Its protein is CASSTGPYEQYF. Using reference TRBV7-2 and TRBJ2-7 for the parts outside the CDR3, the full variable domain is GAGVSQSPSNKVTEKGKDVELRCDPISGHTALYWYRQSLGQGLEFLIYFQGNSAPDKSGLPSDRFSAERTGGSVSTLTIQRTQQEDSAVYLCASSTGPYEQYFGPGTRLTVT.

The chain joins TRBV6-1 to TRBJ1-2; D unresolved. CDR3 length: 15 amino acids. Trimming shortened V by 6 bases and J by 3 bases, and 17 bases separated the two germline ends. Germline V gene lookup returns CDR1 MNHNS and CDR2 SASEGT. The CDR3 is CASSIAGRIHYGYTF. The CDR3 DNA reads TGTGCCAGCAGCATCGCCGGGCGTATCCACTATGGCTACACCTTC.

V usage is TRBV21-1 and J usage is TRBJ2-7; the DNA was not compared with TRBD2, the D call given in the table. TRBV21-1 is a recognized pseudogene. The CDR3 extends over 16 amino acids. As DNA, the CDR3 is TGTGCCAGCAGCAAAGGGGGTCTAGCGGGAACAGTCGAGCAGTACTTC. This codes for CASSKGGLAGTVEQYF.

V usage is TRBV30 and J usage is TRBJ1-1, with D hard to call. The CDR3 is made up of 11 amino acids. The germline V gene encodes CDR1 GTSNPN and CDR2 SVGIG (reference sequence). Trimming stripped 1 base from V and 3 bases from J, with 3 bases between. CDR3 DNA sequence: TGTGCCTGGAGTGGGGACACTGAAGCTTTCTTT. Amino acid sequence: CAWSGDTEAFF.

The count of this clone is one. V and J are TRBV9 and TRBJ1-1, with D unresolved. This CDR3 spans 14 amino acids. Looked up from germline, CDR1 is SGDLS and CDR2 is YYNGEE. The V gene lost 2 bases and the J gene lost 1 base, with 9 bases spanning the gap. The CDR3 sequence: CASSVSSTNTEAFF. In nucleotides, the CDR3 is TGTGCCAGCAGCGTTAGCAGTACGAACACTGAAGCTTTCTTT.

The V gene is TRBV11-2, the J gene TRBJ1-2; D unclear. V was shortened by 5 bases and J by 1 base, with 14 bases between the two germline ends. CDR1 is SGHAT, CDR2 FQNNGV, per germline. The CDR3 loop spans 15 amino acids. CDR3: CASSQPIGRNYGYTF. As DNA, the CDR3 is TGTGCCAGCAGCCAACCTATCGGACGTAACTATGGCTACACCTTC.

This clone was recorded only once. The J gene is TRBJ1-5, the V gene TRBV6-1; 7 bases are shared with TRBD1. The CDR3 has 14 residues. V was clipped by 6 bases and J by 2 bases; unmatched bases: 4. Germline loops: CDR1 MNHNS, CDR2 SASEGT. The CDR3 loop reads CASSQGGGNQPQHF. In DNA form, the CDR3 reads TGTGCCAGCAGCCAGGGGGGGGGCAATCAGCCCCAGCATTTT.

This chain uses TRBV14 with TRBJ2-5, with a possible D match to TRBD2 (6 bases). Trimming stripped 6 bases from V and 0 bases from J, with 14 bases between. CDR3 length: 15 residues. The V gene's germline CDR1 is SGHDN and CDR2 FVKESK. The CDR3: CASSHARDYQETQYF. The DNA for the CDR3 is TGTGCCAGCAGTCATGCCCGGGACTACCAAGAGACCCAGTACTTC.

Note on this clone: Different DNA sequences within this sample yield the same CDR3. The chain has TRBV18 and TRBJ2-7; 7 nucleotides align to TRBD1. The CDR3 runs to 14 residues. The ends lost 2 bases at V and 1 base at J; junction bases unmatched: 2. Germline V CDR1 and CDR2: KGHSH, LQKENI. CDR3 sequence reads: CASSPGTVSYEQYF. The CDR3 DNA reads TGTGCCAGCTCACCAGGGACAGTTTCCTACGAGCAGTACTTC.

V gene TRBV28 combines with J gene TRBJ2-3, with 10 bases that match TRBD2. Trimming at V came to 4 bases and at J to 7 bases, leaving 8 bases not matched to a gene. Germline values: CDR1 MDHEN, CDR2 SYDVKM. The CDR3 runs 15 residues. Here the CDR3 reads CASSSMGLASNTQYF. The CDR3 DNA follows: TGTGCCAGCAGTTCCATGGGACTAGCGTCTAATACGCAGTATTTT.

The chain carries TRBV5-4 and TRBJ2-5, with 9 bases matching TRBD1. The CDR3 totals 15 residues. Germline V gene sequence: CDR1 SGHNT, CDR2 YYREEE (reference sequence). Trimming cost V 3 bases and J 2 bases; bases outside gene matches: 5. This CDR3 reads CASSSTDRGQETQYF. DNA of the CDR3: TGTGCCAGCAGCTCGACAGACAGGGGGCAAGAGACCCAGTACTTC.

The V gene is TRBV2, the J gene TRBJ1-2, with 8 bases that match TRBD1. Germline loops: CDR1 SNHLY, CDR2 FYNNEI. V trimming: 5 bases; J trimming: 7 bases; junction bases outside the gene matches: 9. CDR3 size: 14 residues. This CDR3 is CASSPDRAGGGYTF. CDR3 coding DNA: TGTGCCAGCAGTCCGGACAGGGCCGGCGGTGGCTACACCTTC.